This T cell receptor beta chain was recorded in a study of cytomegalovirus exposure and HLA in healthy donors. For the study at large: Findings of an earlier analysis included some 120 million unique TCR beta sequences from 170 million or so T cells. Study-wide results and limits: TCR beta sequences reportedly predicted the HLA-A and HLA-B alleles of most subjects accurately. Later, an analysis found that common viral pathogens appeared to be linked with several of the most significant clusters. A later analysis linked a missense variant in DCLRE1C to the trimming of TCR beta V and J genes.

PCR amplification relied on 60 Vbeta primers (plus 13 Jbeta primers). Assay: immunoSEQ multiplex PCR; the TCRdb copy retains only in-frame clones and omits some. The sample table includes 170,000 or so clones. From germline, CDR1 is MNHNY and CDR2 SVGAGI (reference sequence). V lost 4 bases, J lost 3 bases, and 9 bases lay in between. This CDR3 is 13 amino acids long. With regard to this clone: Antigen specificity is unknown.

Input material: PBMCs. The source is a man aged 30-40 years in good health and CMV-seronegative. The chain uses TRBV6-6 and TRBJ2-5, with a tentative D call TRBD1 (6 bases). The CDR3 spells CASSLDREETQYF. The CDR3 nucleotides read TGTGCCAGCAGTTTGGACAGAGAAGAGACCCAGTACTTC.